These 5 T cell receptor beta chains share one sample of origin, sequenced in a study of T-cell memory formation after mild COVID-19. TCRdb re-called the 5' RACE reads with MiXCR, one entry per CDR3 protein. The table lists approximately 150,000 distinct CDR3 sequences, about 6.1% of them singletons. Sequenced material: PBMCs or a T cell subset sorted from them (not recorded which). The receptors here all came from an adult woman who had mild COVID-19 (a few samples of this study predate the infection). Cell type and time point are not known.

This chain uses TRBV5-4 with TRBJ2-7; the match to TRBD2 covers 7 bases. The junction had 10 bases not matched to a gene; V was cut back by 3 bases and J by 4 bases. CDR3 length equals 15 residues. The germline V gene has CDR1 SGHNT and CDR2 YYREEE (reference sequence). This chain's CDR3 is CASSWGHLAVYEQYF. The CDR3 coding sequence is TGTGCCAGCAGCTGGGGTCACCTAGCGGTTTACGAGCAGTACTTC. Looking up the rest from reference TRBV5-4 and TRBJ2-7 gives the full variable domain: ETGVTQSPTHLIKTRGQQVTLRCSSQSGHNTVSWYQQALGQGPQFIFQYYREEENGRGNFPPRFSGLQFPNYSSELNVNALELDDSALYLCASSWGHLAVYEQYFGPGTRLTVT.

This clonotype was observed at least ten times. The CDR3 region is CASSSTSGGANEQFF. The CDR3 coding sequence is TGCGCCAGCAGCTCCACTAGCGGGGGGGCGAATGAGCAGTTCTTC. The genes are TRBV5-1 and TRBJ2-1; TRBD2 agrees at 13 bases. V lost 3 bases and J lost 7; bases outside the gene matches: 4. This CDR3 is 15 amino acids long. Germline lookup yields CDR1 SGHRS and CDR2 YFSETQ.

This clonotype has a count of ten or more. The genes are TRBV18 and TRBJ2-3; D possibly matches TRBD1 or TRBD2 (6 bases each). CDR1 is KGHSH, CDR2 LQKENI, per germline. The V end lost 6 bases, the J end lost 2 bases, and 12 bases lay between the germline ends. The length of the CDR3 is 14 residues. This chain's CDR3 is CASSRRDITDTQYF. The CDR3 DNA sequence: TGTGCCAGCTCCAGGCGGGACATCACAGATACGCAGTATTTT.

This clonotype was seen at least ten times. The rearrangement uses TRBV6-5 and TRBJ1-1; no reliable D call. CDR1 is MNHEY and CDR2 is SVGAGI in the germline V gene. V was pared by 2 bases and J by 5 bases, with 21 bases between. This CDR3 has 17 residues. The CDR3 sequence: CASSYERRSLVGTEAFF. CDR3 in DNA: TGTGCCAGCAGTTACGAGAGAAGGAGTCTAGTGGGGACTGAAGCTTTCTTT.

At least ten counts were recorded for this clonotype. V is TRBV7-2 and J is TRBJ1-2, with D maybe TRBD1 (6 bases). This CDR3 is built from 11 residues. Trimming removed 2 bases at V and 8 bases at J, with 6 bases between. Germline V CDR1 and CDR2: SGHTA, FQGNSA. CDR3 sequence reads: CASSLRGGYTF. The CDR3 DNA sequence: TGTGCCAGCAGCTTAAGGGGGGGCTACACCTTC.